Presented here are 21 T cell receptor beta chains from one specimen sequenced in a study of T cells after yellow fever vaccination. TCRdb redid the calling of the 5' RACE reads with MiXCR, one entry per CDR3 protein. Found here are just under 600,000 distinct CDR3 sequences, roughly 13% of them singletons; the top ten hold over 12%. The sequencing used PBMCs, collected on the day of the yellow fever booster vaccination. All receptors derive from a man in his thirties or forties who received the YFV17D yellow fever vaccine.

The V gene is TRBV6-2 or TRBV6-3, the J gene TRBJ2-7; 8 bases are shared with TRBD2. The CDR3 runs 16 residues. Germline lookup yields CDR1 MNHEY and CDR2 SVGEGT. J was trimmed by 1 base and V by 2 bases; bases with no gene match: 7. CDR3 coding DNA: TGTGCCAGCAGTTACAGAAGCGGGAGCCGATCCTACGAGCAGTACTTC. Translation gives CASSYRSGSRSYEQYF.

This chain uses TRBV6-1 with TRBJ2-1; maybe TRBD2 (6 bases). The CDR3 totals 13 residues. Germline CDR1 is MNHNS and CDR2 is SASEGT. Trimming stripped 10 bases from V and 4 bases from J, with 14 bases between. The CDR3 protein is CATVSGSYNEQFF. CDR3 bases: TGTGCCACCGTAAGCGGGTCTTACAATGAGCAGTTCTTC.

This clonotype was observed a handful of times. The CDR3 spells CSARNLAGAETQYF. Written as DNA, the CDR3 is TGCAGTGCTAGGAACCTAGCGGGAGCGGAGACCCAGTACTTC. The chain couples TRBV20-1 to TRBJ2-5; 10 positions agree with TRBD2. The CDR3 covers 14 residues. The J segment lost 5 bases and the V segment lost 3 bases, leaving 6 bases of the junction unmatched. Per germline, CDR1 DFQATT and CDR2 SNEGSKA (reference sequence).

This clonotype was found a few times. V usage is TRBV30 and J usage is TRBJ1-6; TRBD1 is a possible D gene (5 bases). Germline V gene data show CDR1 as GTSNPN and CDR2 as SVGIG (reference sequence). The CDR3 covers 14 residues. V shed 3 bases and J shed 5 bases, with 11 bases lying between them. The CDR3 bases are TGTGCCTGGAGGAGAGGGGAAAATAATTCACCCCTCCACTTT. This gives the protein CAWRRGENNSPLHF.

In this sample, this clonotype turned up a few times. The rearrangement joins TRBV6-1 to TRBJ2-7; maybe TRBD1 (6 bases). This CDR3 has 18 residues. Germline values: CDR1 MNHNS, CDR2 SASEGT. V was shortened by 2 bases and J by 0 bases, with 20 bases between the two germline ends. CDR3 bases: TGTGCCAGCAGTGAACAGGGGTCGGTCGGTGCCTACTCCTACGAGCAGTACTTC. Protein product: CASSEQGSVGAYSYEQYF.

This clonotype has more than one count but fewer than ten. The rearrangement links TRBV25-1 to TRBJ2-3, with D tentatively TRBD1 or TRBD2 (5 bases each). In germline, CDR1 is MGHDK, CDR2 SYGVNS. V dropped 3 bases and J dropped 4 bases, with 23 bases sitting between them. The CDR3 sequence is 18 residues long. In DNA, the CDR3 is TGTGCCAGCAGTGACGTGAGGGGTTCCGACCCCACACCAGATACGCAGTATTTT. It encodes CASSDVRGSDPTPDTQYF.

The sample holds many counts of this clonotype. CDR3 nucleotides: TGTGCCAGCAGTGACCTTGGGATAACTGGAGAGACCCAGTACTTC. This translates into CASSDLGITGETQYF. This sequence joins TRBV2 and TRBJ2-5; no firm D call. V shed 3 bases and J shed 4 bases, with 15 bases lying between them. The germline V gene encodes CDR1 SNHLY and CDR2 FYNNEI. The CDR3 extends over 15 amino acids.

This clonotype was found many times. This chain links TRBV5-1 with TRBJ1-1; no clear D. The germline V and J ends were trimmed by 0 bases and 1 base, with 13 bases remaining between them. The CDR3 spans 16 residues. The germline CDR1 and CDR2 sequences are SGHRS and YFSETQ. The CDR3 region is CASSLGASGGNTEAFF. DNA for the CDR3: TGCGCCAGCAGCTTGGGGGCAAGTGGAGGGAACACTGAAGCTTTCTTT.

This chain uses TRBV28 with TRBJ2-7, with 9 bases that match TRBD1. With V trimmed by 5 bases and J by 3 bases, 8 bases remained unmatched. The CDR3 runs to 15 residues. CDR1 is MDHEN and CDR2 is SYDVKM in the germline V gene. Written as DNA, the CDR3 is TGTGCCAGCAGTCCCCCGGGACAGGGTCTCTACGAGCAGTACTTC. It codes for CASSPPGQGLYEQYF. Together with reference TRBV28 and TRBJ2-7, the CDR3 gives the full variable domain: DVKVTQSSRYLVKRTGEKVFLECVQDMDHENMFWYRQDPGLGLRLIYFSYDVKMKEKGDIPEGYSVSREKKERFSLILESASTNQTSMYLCASSPPGQGLYEQYFGPGTRLTVT.

This clonotype was counted only a few times. The rearrangement joins TRBV7-2 to TRBJ2-5, with no clear D. CDR1 and CDR2 from the germline V gene are SGHTA and FQGNSA. The CDR3 loop spans 13 amino acids. Between the trimmed V and J ends, which lost 5 bases and 1 base, there was a span of 8 bases. DNA for the CDR3: TGTGCCAGCAGCACCGCCTTCCAAGAGACCCAGTACTTC. Its translation is CASSTAFQETQYF.

This clonotype occurred a few times. CDR3: CASSYVAAEVLNEQFF. The DNA for the CDR3 is TGTGCCAGCAGTTATGTTGCGGCGGAGGTATTGAATGAGCAGTTCTTC. The gene calls are TRBV6-5 and TRBJ2-1; possibly TRBD2 for D (5 bases). This CDR3 contains 16 residues. V shed 3 bases and J shed 7 bases, with 19 bases lying between them. The germline CDR1 and CDR2 sequences are MNHEY and SVGAGI.

This clonotype was recorded at least ten times. The DNA for the CDR3 is TGTGCCAGCAGCTCCCCCACTAACTTGCGCGAGCAGTACTTC. Translating it yields CASSSPTNLREQYF. The chain recombines TRBV7-2 with TRBJ2-7; D ambiguous. There are 14 residues in the CDR3. The V end was cut by 4 bases, the J end by 6 bases, with 16 bases between. Looked up from germline, CDR1 is SGHTA and CDR2 is FQGNSA.

This clonotype was seen a handful of times. The chain has TRBV12-3 or TRBV12-4 and TRBJ2-4, with 7 bases aligning to TRBD2. The J segment lost 5 bases and the V segment lost 4 bases, leaving 5 bases of the junction unmatched. This CDR3 contains 14 residues. The CDR3 DNA reads TGTGCCAGCAGTTCTTTCGCGGGGGAAAACATTCAGTACTTC. This sequence encodes CASSSFAGENIQYF.

This clonotype has more than one count but fewer than ten. V and J are TRBV19 and TRBJ2-5, with 8 bases fitting TRBD1. The CDR3 loop spans 15 amino acids. CDR1 is LNHDA, CDR2 SQIVND, per germline (reference sequence). After removal of 6 bases from V and 5 bases from J, the junction contained 11 bases not matched to a gene. Written as DNA, the CDR3 is TGTGCCAGTAGAAACCCTGGGACAGGCCTGGAGACCCAGTACTTC. It codes for CASRNPGTGLETQYF. The full variable domain, rest sourced from reference TRBV19 and TRBJ2-5, is DGGITQSPKYLFRKEGQNVTLSCEQNLNHDAMYWYRQDPGQGLRLIYYSQIVNDFQKGDIAEGYSVSREKKESFPLTVTSAQKNPTAFYLCASRNPGTGLETQYFGPGTRLLVL.

This clonotype was found a few times. The V gene is TRBV19, the J gene TRBJ1-5, with a weak D call TRBD1 (5 bases). Germline CDR1 LNHDA, CDR2 SQIVND (reference sequence). With 6 bases removed from V and 3 bases from J, the gap between germline ends came to 18 bases. The CDR3 consists of 16 residues. The CDR3 is CASRQSGGENNQPQHF. In nucleotides, the CDR3 is TGTGCCAGTAGACAATCAGGAGGGGAGAACAATCAGCCCCAGCATTTT.

This clonotype was observed a few times. CDR3 DNA: TGCAGTGCTAGAGATCTCACTAGCCTCCAAGAGACCCAGTACTTC. Amino acid sequence: CSARDLTSLQETQYF. The rearrangement uses TRBV20-1 and TRBJ2-5; maybe TRBD2 (6 bases). The germline V gene encodes CDR1 DFQATT and CDR2 SNEGSKA (reference sequence). The length of the CDR3 is 15 residues. V lost 0 bases to trimming and J lost 1 base, with 12 bases between them.

V and J are TRBV7-2 and TRBJ1-1; no reliable D call. Trimming pared 1 base from V and 6 bases from J, leaving 12 bases between. The CDR3 covers 14 residues. CDR1 is SGHTA and CDR2 is FQGNSA in the germline V gene. This CDR3 is CASSLEFSPPEAFF. In DNA form, the CDR3 reads TGTGCCAGCAGCTTAGAGTTCTCCCCCCCTGAAGCTTTCTTT.

This clonotype occurred a few times. The chain is built from TRBV20-1 and TRBJ2-1; the D gene is possibly TRBD2 (5 bases). Germline CDR1 is DFQATT and CDR2 is SNEGSKA (reference sequence). The CDR3 sequence is 14 residues long. V dropped 5 bases and J dropped 1 base, with 12 bases sitting between them. The CDR3 DNA is TGCAGTGCTGACGTGGACTTTTCCTACAATGAGCAGTTCTTC. The encoded protein is CSADVDFSYNEQFF.

V and J are TRBV7-2 and TRBJ1-2; 7 bases are shared with TRBD1. This CDR3 contains 14 residues. The V segment lost 5 bases and the J segment 2 bases; nucleotides outside the gene matches: 5. Per the germline V gene, CDR1 is SGHTA and CDR2 is FQGNSA. This CDR3 reads CASSPSTGNYGYTF. CDR3 coding DNA: TGTGCCAGCAGCCCATCGACAGGGAACTATGGCTACACCTTC. Complete variable domain (other parts from reference TRBV7-2 and TRBJ1-2): GAGVSQSPSNKVTEKGKDVELRCDPISGHTALYWYRQSLGQGLEFLIYFQGNSAPDKSGLPSDRFSAERTGGSVSTLTIQRTQQEDSAVYLCASSPSTGNYGYTFGSGTRLTVV.

The chain carries TRBV7-9 and TRBJ1-2; maybe TRBD1 (6 bases). The ends were cut back, 8 bases at V and 4 bases at J, with 20 bases in the middle. The CDR3 runs to 15 residues. Germline loops: CDR1 SEHNR, CDR2 FQNEAQ (reference sequence). The CDR3 loop is CASAPEGGGSYGYTF. The CDR3 region has the DNA TGTGCCAGCGCACCCGAGGGGGGCGGGAGCTATGGCTACACCTTC.

This clonotype was counted many times. The chain couples TRBV7-6 to TRBJ1-1; D uncertain. The germline CDR1 and CDR2 sequences are SGHVS and FNYEAQ. The CDR3 consists of 13 residues. V was cut by 5 bases and J by 8 bases, with 15 bases left in between. CDR3 loop: CASSPRAAGEAFF. CDR3 in DNA: TGTGCCAGCAGCCCCCGGGCAGCGGGGGAAGCTTTCTTT.